This record covers a single T cell receptor beta chain. TCRdb keeps only in-frame clones here, not all; method: immunoSEQ multiplex PCR. This sample has just over 250,000 clones, with approximately 91% found just once. This CDR3 has 13 amino acids. The germline V gene encodes CDR1 SGHTA and CDR2 FQGNSA. The ends lost 8 bases at V and 16 bases at J; junction bases unmatched: 17. This record belongs to a study of blood T cell repertoires in COVID-19. The TCR sequence derives from a person aged 18 to 30 with COVID-19, enrolled during active disease. The chain links TRBV7-2 to TRBJ2-4, with 7 bases fitting TRBD2. The specimen sequenced was peripheral blood. The CDR3 here is CASAGGAAGIFYF. CDR3 sequence (DNA): TGTGCCAGCGCCGGTGGGGCAGCGGGAATCTTTTACTTC.